This T cell receptor beta chain was sequenced in a study of regulatory T cells in long-lasting Graves disease. Time point reported: newly diagnosed GD, antithyroid drugs for less than 3 months. Extracted PBMC RNA gave rise to the TCR library. Study findings and constraints: Those with persistent disease had in common more public clonotypes (more than 2,500) than new patients (approximately 890).

Unmatched junction bases numbered 7, after V lost 1 base and J lost 9 bases. The length of the CDR3 is 13 residues. Germline V gene lookup returns CDR1 DFQATT and CDR2 SNEGSKA (reference sequence). Note on this clonotype: As yet, its antigen is unknown.

For TCR beta, libraries came from iRepertoire HTBI primers and Arm-PCR of CDR3 regions. MiXCR, applied by TCRdb to the multiplex PCR reads, yields one record per CDR3 protein. This sample yields roughly 560,000 distinct CDR3 sequences, of which approximately 12% are seen a single time; over 7% belongs to the top ten. These data were also reused for a study on T cells in Graves' hyperthyroidism and ophthalmopathy. This second study says: Researchers ran a first-round RT-PCR on the TCR CDR3 using the HTBI primer set.

V gene TRBV20-1 combines with J gene TRBJ2-5; 8 bases agree with TRBD1. The origin of this receptor is a woman aged 30 to 39 with Graves disease. Specimen: peripheral blood mononuclear cells (PBMCs), collected at new diagnosis, from a patient treated with antithyroid drugs. CDR3 DNA: TGCAGTGCTAGAGGACACCCACAGGGGGCCCAGTACTTC. Residues: CSARGHPQGAQYF.